The 20 T cell receptor beta chains below were found in one sample sequenced in a study of shared clonotypes between healthy human individuals. The repertoire was sequenced with immunoSEQ multiplex PCR; TCRdb's copy has only in-frame clones and lacks some. Here the sample spans about 960,000 clones, around 80% being singletons. The material sequenced was memory CD4+ T cells sorted from blood. Specified subset: CD45RA-negative fraction. All receptors come from a man younger than 30 in good health.

This clone was seen a few times. V usage is TRBV7-2 and J usage is TRBJ2-7; D is undetermined. Germline assignment: CDR1 SGHTA and CDR2 FQGNSA. The CDR3 is 13 amino acids. Trimming pared 8 bases from V and 2 bases from J, leaving 13 bases between. The CDR3 sequence is CASARDVAYEQYF. The CDR3 DNA is TGTGCCAGCGCAAGAGACGTTGCCTACGAGCAGTACTTC.

This chain connects TRBV7-2 to TRBJ2-7; 7 bases are a match to TRBD2. V shed 2 bases and J 4 bases; nucleotides not matched to a gene: 2. Germline loops: CDR1 SGHTA, CDR2 FQGNSA. CDR3 length: 13 residues. The CDR3 is CASSLRREYEQYF. In DNA, the CDR3 is TGTGCCAGCAGCTTAAGGCGGGAGTACGAGCAGTACTTC.

This clone was observed a handful of times. The V and J genes are TRBV5-6 and TRBJ2-1, with D perhaps TRBD1 (6 bases). This CDR3 comprises 16 residues. The V gene lost 1 base and the J gene lost 0 bases, with 11 bases spanning the gap. Germline V gene lookup returns CDR1 SGHDT and CDR2 YYEEEE. CDR3 loop: CASSLRQGYSYNEQFF. CDR3 in DNA: TGTGCCAGCAGCTTGCGTCAGGGGTACTCCTACAATGAGCAGTTCTTC.

The chain employs TRBV11-3 and TRBJ1-3, with D possibly TRBD1 on 5 matching bases. This CDR3 is 15 amino acids long. Looked up from germline, CDR1 is SGHNT and CDR2 is YENEEA. V was pared by 5 bases and J by 4 bases, with 15 bases between. CDR3 sequence reads: CASSASGTSGNTIYF. In nucleotides, the CDR3 is TGTGCCAGCAGCGCCTCCGGGACCTCGGGAAACACCATATATTTT. The complete variable domain, with remaining parts taken from reference TRBV11-3 and TRBJ1-3, reads EAGVVQSPRYKIIEKKQPVAFWCNPISGHNTLYWYLQNLGQGPELLIRYENEEAVDDSQLPKDRFSAERLKGVDSTLKIQPAELGDSAVYLCASSASGTSGNTIYFGEGSWLTVV.

Here the CDR3 reads CASRLKGQLYEQYF. The CDR3 nucleotides read TGTGCCAGCAGGCTGAAGGGACAGCTCTACGAGCAGTACTTC. This chain joins TRBV2 and TRBJ2-7, with 7 bases aligning to TRBD1. V dropped 6 bases and J dropped 3; count of bases not matched to a gene: 8. The CDR3 has 14 residues. Per germline, CDR1 SNHLY and CDR2 FYNNEI.

The chain recombines TRBV2 with TRBJ2-5, with 7 bases lining up with TRBD2. CDR3 length equals 15 residues. CDR1 is SNHLY and CDR2 is FYNNEI in the germline V gene. Trimming removed 3 bases from V and 4 bases from J; junction bases left unmatched: 8. The CDR3 region has the DNA TGTGCCAGCAGTGACCGTGGACTAGGGCGAGAGACCCAGTACTTC. It encodes CASSDRGLGRETQYF.

The chain is built from TRBV19 and TRBJ1-1; 8 bases map to TRBD1. V trimming: 5 bases; J trimming: 3 bases; junction bases outside the gene matches: 5. The CDR3 length is 14 residues. Germline V gene lookup returns CDR1 LNHDA and CDR2 SQIVND (reference sequence). The CDR3: CASSATGVHTEAFF. Written as DNA, the CDR3 is TGTGCCAGTAGTGCGACAGGGGTTCACACTGAAGCTTTCTTT.

This chain uses TRBV5-1 with TRBJ1-4; possible D gene TRBD1, 6 bases. From germline, CDR1 is SGHRS and CDR2 YFSETQ. The CDR3 loop spans 17 amino acids. V lost 4 bases, J lost 3 bases, and 19 bases lay in between. The CDR3 loop reads CASSIRTWTASNEKLFF. The CDR3 DNA sequence: TGCGCCAGCAGCATTAGAACTTGGACAGCCTCTAATGAAAAACTGTTTTTT.

DNA of the CDR3: TGTGCCAGCTCACCACCGACAGGGCAGGACACTGAAGCTTTCTTT. The encoded protein is CASSPPTGQDTEAFF. The rearrangement joins TRBV18 to TRBJ1-1, with 7 bases matching TRBD1. Trimming took 0 bases from V and 3 from J; bases not matched to a gene: 4. The germline V gene has CDR1 KGHSH and CDR2 LQKENI. The CDR3 extends over 15 amino acids.

V is TRBV6-1 and J is TRBJ1-2; the match to TRBD1 covers 9 bases. The CDR3 covers 13 residues. V was pared by 7 bases and J by 7 bases, with 7 bases of the junction left unmatched. Germline-derived CDR1 and CDR2 are MNHNS and SASEGT. The CDR3 protein is CASTRDRAAGYTF. The CDR3 nucleotides read TGTGCCAGCACCCGGGACAGGGCGGCTGGCTACACCTTC.

The chain links TRBV19 to TRBJ1-5, with D perhaps TRBD1 (6 bases). The CDR3 is 17 residues long. Germline CDR1 is LNHDA and CDR2 is SQIVND (reference sequence). Trimming left V 1 base short and J 4 bases short, with 17 bases between. The DNA of the CDR3 is TGTGCCAGTAGTATAGCGGGGGCCTTCTCGGGGAATCAGCCCCAGCATTTT. Its translation is CASSIAGAFSGNQPQHF.

V and J are TRBV29-1 and TRBJ1-5; D gene uncertain. Per the germline V gene, CDR1 is SQVTM and CDR2 is ANQGSEA. The V gene lost 0 bases and the J gene lost 15 bases, with 18 bases spanning the gap. The CDR3 sequence is 13 residues long. The CDR3 nucleotides are TGCAGCGTTGAAGATCGGCAGACCAGCCGTCTGCATTTT. Its translation is CSVEDRQTSRLHF.

This clone was seen ten or more times. The V call is TRBV11-3, the J call TRBJ2-3; TRBD1 is a possible D gene (5 bases). With 5 bases removed from V and 2 bases from J, the gap between germline ends came to 20 bases. CDR3 length: 17 residues. Germline V lookup: CDR1 SGHNT, CDR2 YENEEA. This chain's CDR3 is CASSPSTANPATDTQYF. CDR3 sequence (DNA): TGTGCCAGCAGCCCATCGACAGCCAACCCCGCCACAGATACGCAGTATTTT.

J is TRBJ1-4 and V is TRBV6-6, with D hard to call. This CDR3 region has 13 residues. Trimming cost V 6 bases and J 8 bases, with 13 bases left between them. Germline lookup yields CDR1 MNHNY and CDR2 SVGAGI (reference sequence). The chain's CDR3 is CASRDRQGEKLFF. CDR3 bases: TGTGCCAGCAGGGACCGCCAAGGGGAAAAACTGTTTTTT.

This sequence joins TRBV27 and TRBJ2-1; TRBD2 aligns across 11 bases. V dropped 7 bases and J dropped 4; count of bases not matched to a gene: 9. CDR1 is MNHEY, CDR2 SMNVEV, per germline (reference sequence). The CDR3 totals 16 residues. The CDR3 DNA follows: TGTGCCAGCACCACCATAGCGGGGGGGAAGTACAATGAGCAGTTCTTC. This codes for CASTTIAGGKYNEQFF.

V and J are TRBV9 and TRBJ2-3; 8 nucleotides agree with TRBD2. This CDR3 region has 15 residues. The junction had 6 bases not matched to a gene; V was cut back by 3 bases and J by 3 bases. Germline CDR1 is SGDLS and CDR2 is YYNGEE. CDR3 residues: CASSARGGITDTQYF. The CDR3 bases are TGTGCCAGCAGCGCTCGGGGGGGTATTACAGATACGCAGTATTTT.

This clone was counted a few times. V usage is TRBV4-2 and J usage is TRBJ2-2, with 12 bases identical to TRBD2. J lost 7 bases, V lost 4 bases, and 7 bases had no gene match. CDR3 length: 16 amino acids. Per germline, CDR1 LGHNA and CDR2 YNFKEQ. CDR3 bases: TGTGCCAGCAGCCCATCTAGCGGGAGGGTTGTCGGGGAGCTGTTTTTT. Translating gives CASSPSSGRVVGELFF.

Comments on this clone: The same CDR3 also results from other DNA sequences found in this sample. The chain couples TRBV7-9 to TRBJ2-1; TRBD2 agrees at 7 bases. The V and J ends lost 5 bases and 0 bases, in that order; junction bases with no gene match: 4. CDR3 length equals 15 residues. Germline V gene sequence: CDR1 SEHNR, CDR2 FQNEAQ (reference sequence). The CDR3 protein is CASSPGGSSYNEQFF. For the CDR3, the DNA is TGTGCCAGCAGCCCCGGGGGGAGCTCCTACAATGAGCAGTTCTTC.

With regard to this clone: The sample contains more than one DNA sequence encoding this CDR3. The chain couples TRBV10-3 to TRBJ2-5; 9 bases are a match to TRBD1. After removal of 6 bases from V and 1 base from J, the junction contained 3 bases not matched to a gene. This CDR3 has 14 residues. Germline lookup yields CDR1 ENHRY and CDR2 SYGVKD. In DNA, the CDR3 is TGTGCCATCAGGGGGACAGGGATCCAAGAGACCCAGTACTTC. Protein product: CAIRGTGIQETQYF.

The rearrangement links TRBV19 to TRBJ2-7; a weak D match, TRBD1 (5 bases). V lost 6 bases to trimming and J lost 6 bases, with 18 bases between them. CDR1 is LNHDA and CDR2 is SQIVND in the germline V gene (reference sequence). The CDR3 sequence is 14 residues long. Here the CDR3 DNA reads TGTGCCAGTAGCTTCGGACAAGGATCGGGCGAGCAGTACTTC. Translation gives CASSFGQGSGEQYF.